This T cell receptor (beta chain) was recorded in a study of T cells in Graves' hyperthyroidism and ophthalmopathy. Study summary: Prior to any treatment, at the point of initial diagnosis, peripheral blood was collected.

Amplified regions were TCR beta CDR3 sequences from RNA transcripts. The TCR CDR3 was amplified in a first-round RT-PCR using the HTBI primer set. TCRdb recomputed calls from the multiplex PCR reads with MiXCR, one row per CDR3 protein. This table holds about 400,000 distinct CDR3 sequences, roughly 15% found once. Clinical Activity Scores of at least 3, NOSPECS grades of at least 4 and durations under 3 months characterized ophthalmopathy patients. Turning to this clonotype: Its antigen is not known.

Germline V gene data show CDR1 as KGHDR and CDR2 as SFDVKD. The CDR3 has 15 amino acids. J lost 8 bases, V lost 7 bases, and 15 bases had no gene match. Study results and limitations: Appearing also in blood were most of the thyroid clonotypes expanded above 0.001. Before onset, by a median of around 6.4 months, the model predicted ophthalmopathy.

The source material was blood. The chain has TRBV24-1 and TRBJ1-2, with 7 positions matching TRBD1. The sequence was collected from a man between 18 and 29 years old with Graves' ophthalmopathy. The CDR3 reads CATRATGSRVGGYTF. The CDR3 DNA is TGTGCCACCAGAGCGACAGGGAGTCGGGTTGGGGGCTACACCTTC.